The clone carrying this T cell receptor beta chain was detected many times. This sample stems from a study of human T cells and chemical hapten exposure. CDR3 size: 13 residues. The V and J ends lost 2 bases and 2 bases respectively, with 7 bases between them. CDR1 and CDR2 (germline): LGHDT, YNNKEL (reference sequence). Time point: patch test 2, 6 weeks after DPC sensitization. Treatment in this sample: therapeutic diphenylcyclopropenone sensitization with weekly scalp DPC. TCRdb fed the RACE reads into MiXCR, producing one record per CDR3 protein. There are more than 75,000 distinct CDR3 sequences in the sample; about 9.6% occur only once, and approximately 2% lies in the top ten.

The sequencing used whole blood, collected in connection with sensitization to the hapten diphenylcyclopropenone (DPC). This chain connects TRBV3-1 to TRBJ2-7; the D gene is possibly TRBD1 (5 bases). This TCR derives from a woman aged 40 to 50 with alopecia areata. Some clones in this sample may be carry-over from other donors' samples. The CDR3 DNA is TGTGCCAGCAGCCAACAGGGTACCTACGAGCAGTACTTC. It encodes CASSQQGTYEQYF.